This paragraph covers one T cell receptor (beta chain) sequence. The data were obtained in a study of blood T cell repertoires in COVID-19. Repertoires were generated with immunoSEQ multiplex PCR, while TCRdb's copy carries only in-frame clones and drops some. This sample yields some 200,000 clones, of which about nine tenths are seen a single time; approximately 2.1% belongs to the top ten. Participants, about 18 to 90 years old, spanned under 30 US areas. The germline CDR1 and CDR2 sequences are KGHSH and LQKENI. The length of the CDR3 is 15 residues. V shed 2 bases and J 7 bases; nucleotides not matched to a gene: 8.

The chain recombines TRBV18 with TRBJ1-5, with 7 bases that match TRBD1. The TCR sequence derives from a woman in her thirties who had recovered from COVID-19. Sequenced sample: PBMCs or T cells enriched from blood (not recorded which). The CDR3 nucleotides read TGTGCCAGCTCACCAGAAGAAGGGGGCAGACAGCCCCAGCATTTT. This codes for CASSPEEGGRQPQHF.